The T cell receptor (beta chain) under discussion was sequenced for a study of T cells in localized non-small cell lung cancer. The sample holds a few counts of this clone. V was clipped by 6 bases and J by 6 bases, with 8 bases between them. The germline gives CDR1 MNHNS, CDR2 SASEGT. The CDR3 loop spans 12 amino acids. The data were produced by immunoSEQ multiplex PCR, yet TCRdb's version contains in-frame clones alone and is incomplete. The profile shows some 22,000 clones, over 75% of them singletons. The chain combines TRBV6-1 with TRBJ2-2; D unclear. This TCR derives from a male donor older than 55 with stage I squamous cell lung carcinoma. The sample consisted of peripheral blood, taken before any cancer treatment. The DNA for the CDR3 is TGTGCCAGCAGGGACGCGTCCGGGGAGCTGTTTTTT. This translates into CASRDASGELFF.